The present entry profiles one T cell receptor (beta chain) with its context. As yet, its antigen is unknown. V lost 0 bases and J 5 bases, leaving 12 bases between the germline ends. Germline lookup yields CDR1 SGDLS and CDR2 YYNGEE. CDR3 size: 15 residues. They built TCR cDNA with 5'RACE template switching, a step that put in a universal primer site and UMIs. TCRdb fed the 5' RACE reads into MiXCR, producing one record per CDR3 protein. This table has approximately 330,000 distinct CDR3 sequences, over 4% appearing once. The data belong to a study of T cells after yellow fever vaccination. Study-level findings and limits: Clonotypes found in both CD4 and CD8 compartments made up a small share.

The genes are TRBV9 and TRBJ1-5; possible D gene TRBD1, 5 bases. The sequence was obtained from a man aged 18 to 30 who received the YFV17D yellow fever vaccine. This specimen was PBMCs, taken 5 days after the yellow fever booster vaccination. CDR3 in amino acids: CASSVDGQGHQPQHF. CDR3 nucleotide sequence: TGTGCCAGCAGCGTAGATGGCCAGGGCCATCAGCCCCAGCATTTT.